The 19 T cell receptor beta chains presented below share a single source sample, sequenced in a study of T cells after yellow fever vaccination. TCRdb re-called the 5' RACE reads with MiXCR, one entry per CDR3 protein. This table has a few hundred thousand distinct CDR3 sequences, 8.7% appearing once. The source material was PBMCs, sampled on the day of the first yellow fever vaccination. Receptor source: a man younger than 35 who received the YFV17D yellow fever vaccine.

The chain links TRBV15 to TRBJ2-6; D unclear. The V gene lost 1 base and the J gene lost 2 bases, with 6 bases spanning the gap. Looked up from germline, CDR1 is LNHNV and CDR2 is YYDKDF (reference sequence). The CDR3 is 15 amino acids. Written as DNA, the CDR3 is TGTGCCACCAGCAGAGGGGAAGCTGGGGCCAACGTCCTGACTTTC. Amino acids: CATSRGEAGANVLTF.

The chain employs TRBV5-1 and TRBJ2-3, with 10 bases lining up with TRBD2. CDR1 and CDR2 (germline): SGHRS, YFSETQ. The CDR3 extends over 15 amino acids. V shed 2 bases and J 4 bases; nucleotides not matched to a gene: 4. The CDR3 here is CASSFKRGGADTQYF. The CDR3 region has the DNA TGCGCCAGCAGCTTTAAGCGGGGGGGCGCAGATACGCAGTATTTT.

This clonotype was recorded at least ten times. The chain couples TRBV12-3 or TRBV12-4 to TRBJ2-7; maybe TRBD2 (7 bases). Trimming removed 10 bases from V and 7 bases from J, with 17 bases in between. The CDR3 is 12 amino acids. CDR3 nucleotide sequence: TGTGCCACAGCTAGGGGGGGTGGTGAGCAGTACTTC. This sequence encodes CATARGGGEQYF.

In its sample, this clonotype was seen many times. This rearrangement joins TRBV10-3 to TRBJ2-2; 8 positions agree with TRBD1. This CDR3 contains 16 residues. Per the germline V gene, CDR1 is ENHRY and CDR2 is SYGVKD. The V and J ends lost 0 bases and 5 bases, in that order; junction bases with no gene match: 5. CDR3 in amino acids: CAISESRTGRTGELFF. The CDR3 bases are TGTGCCATCAGTGAGTCAAGGACAGGGAGGACCGGGGAGCTGTTTTTT.

This clonotype was counted ten times or more. This sequence joins TRBV12-3 or TRBV12-4 and TRBJ2-1; no clear D gene. Trimming removed 8 bases from V and 2 bases from J, with 13 bases in between. This CDR3 comprises 14 residues. As DNA, the CDR3 is TGTGCCAGCCGTCCTACGGGCGCCTACAATGAGCAGTTCTTC. It is translated as CASRPTGAYNEQFF.

This rearrangement joins TRBV11-2 to TRBJ2-3; TRBD2 is a possible D gene (6 bases). Deletions cut 4 bases from V and 2 bases from J, with 25 bases between. Per germline, CDR1 SGHAT and CDR2 FQNNGV. The CDR3 has 19 residues. CDR3 coding DNA: TGTGCCAGCAGCTACTTATTGGGCCCATTAGCGCGGGACACAGATACGCAGTATTTT. Residues: CASSYLLGPLARDTDTQYF.

The V call is TRBV12-3 or TRBV12-4, the J call TRBJ1-5, with D hard to call. Trimming removed 7 bases from V and 6 bases from J, with 13 bases in between. This CDR3 is built from 13 residues. CDR3 residues: CASTLEGVQPQHF. The CDR3 DNA reads TGTGCCAGCACCCTGGAAGGCGTTCAGCCCCAGCATTTT.

This chain links TRBV5-4 with TRBJ1-2; 10 bases map to TRBD1. Germline CDR1 SGHNT, CDR2 YYREEE (reference sequence). The length of the CDR3 is 14 residues. J gave up 8 bases and V 5 bases, and 9 bases lay outside the gene matches. Written as DNA, the CDR3 is TGTGCCAGCAGTTCCAGACAGGGGGCGTGGGGCTACACCTTC. The encoded protein is CASSSRQGAWGYTF.

The gene calls are TRBV6-2 or TRBV6-3 and TRBJ2-4; tentatively, D is TRBD1 (6 bases). The germline V gene has CDR1 MNHEY and CDR2 SVGEGT. CDR3 length: 11 residues. V was shortened by 5 bases and J by 12 bases, with 11 bases between the two germline ends. Here the CDR3 DNA reads TGTGCCAGCAGTGGGGACATCGGTCAGTACTTC. Residues: CASSGDIGQYF.

The genes are TRBV6-1 and TRBJ2-3, with D perhaps matching TRBD1 (6 bases). Germline CDR1 MNHNS, CDR2 SASEGT. This CDR3 region has 14 residues. The ends were cut back, 7 bases at V and 5 bases at J, with 16 bases in the middle. CDR3 in amino acids: CASTLRGLGDTQYF. In nucleotides, the CDR3 is TGTGCCAGCACCTTAAGGGGGTTGGGAGATACGCAGTATTTT.

This clonotype was found many times. The rearrangement uses TRBV24-1 and TRBJ2-3, with D possibly matching TRBD2 (6 bases). Between the trimmed V and J ends, which lost 4 bases and 4 bases, there was a span of 14 bases. The CDR3 extends over 15 amino acids. Germline V CDR1 and CDR2: KGHDR, SFDVKD. In DNA, the CDR3 is TGTGCCACCAGTGAAACCGGGGGACCAGCAGATACGCAGTATTTT. It encodes CATSETGGPADTQYF.

This clonotype was recorded many times. The chain combines TRBV3-1 with TRBJ2-5; D is unclear. Germline CDR1 and CDR2: LGHDT and YNNKEL (reference sequence). This CDR3 spans 12 amino acids. The germline V and J ends were trimmed by 1 base and 5 bases, with 5 bases remaining between them. The DNA of the CDR3 is TGTGCCAGCAGCCAAGTGGTTGAGACCCAGTACTTC. It codes for CASSQVVETQYF.

The chain is built from TRBV9 and TRBJ2-1, with D tentatively TRBD2 (6 bases). The CDR3 totals 16 residues. Germline CDR1 and CDR2: SGDLS and YYNGEE. Trimming removed 3 bases from V and 2 bases from J, with 15 bases in between. As DNA, the CDR3 is TGTGCCAGCAGCGCCGGAGGAGGGAACCCCTACAATGAGCAGTTCTTC. This sequence encodes CASSAGGGNPYNEQFF.

This clonotype was seen repeatedly, ten times or more. This rearrangement joins TRBV7-2 to TRBJ2-5; TRBD2 aligns across 8 bases. Germline CDR1 and CDR2: SGHTA and FQGNSA. The CDR3 spans 17 residues. V was pared by 5 bases and J by 0 bases, with 11 bases of the junction left unmatched. The CDR3 DNA reads TGTGCCAGCAGCCCCCGGGGAGGCGGGGGGTACCAAGAGACCCAGTACTTC. Its translation: CASSPRGGGGYQETQYF.

This clonotype has a count of ten or more. This rearrangement joins TRBV7-3 to TRBJ2-5; no definite D call. The CDR3 is 13 amino acids. CDR1 and CDR2 from the germline V gene are SGHTA and FQGTGA. V lost 2 bases and J 5 bases, leaving 9 bases between the germline ends. The CDR3 here is CASSLSGAETQYF. DNA for the CDR3: TGTGCCAGCAGCTTATCGGGCGCGGAGACCCAGTACTTC.

This clonotype turned up a few times. V usage is TRBV7-2 and J usage is TRBJ2-5, with 10 bases aligning to TRBD2. The CDR3 length is 16 residues. Germline V gene data show CDR1 as SGHTA and CDR2 as FQGNSA. J gave up 6 bases and V 5 bases, and 12 bases lay outside the gene matches. CDR3 in DNA: TGTGCCAGCAGCCCAAGAGGGACTAGCGTCGGAAAGACCCAGTACTTC. This codes for CASSPRGTSVGKTQYF.

In this sample, this clonotype turned up a few times. CDR3: CAISLAGSTYNEQFF. Here the CDR3 DNA reads TGTGCCATCAGCCTAGCGGGAAGCACCTACAATGAGCAGTTCTTC. V usage is TRBV10-3 and J usage is TRBJ2-1, with 9 bases lining up with TRBD2. CDR1 ENHRY and CDR2 SYGVKD come from the germline V gene. V lost 6 bases to trimming and J lost 2 bases; unmatched junction nucleotides: 5. The CDR3 contains 15 residues.

This clonotype has ten or more counts. V gene TRBV7-2 combines with J gene TRBJ2-1; D not certain. Per the germline V gene, CDR1 is SGHTA and CDR2 is FQGNSA. V shed 1 base and J shed 2 bases, with 6 bases lying between them. The CDR3 sequence is 14 residues long. This CDR3 is CASSLERPYNEQFF. CDR3 sequence (DNA): TGTGCCAGCAGCTTAGAGAGGCCCTACAATGAGCAGTTCTTC.

The chain employs TRBV6-1 and TRBJ2-2; D might be TRBD2 (5 bases). The CDR3 sequence is 13 residues long. V was trimmed by 10 bases and J by 5 bases, leaving 14 bases between them. CDR1 and CDR2 from the germline V gene are MNHNS and SASEGT. Written as DNA, the CDR3 is TGTGCCACCTGCGCCCGGGAAACCGGGGAGCTGTTTTTT. It encodes CATCARETGELFF.